The clone carrying this T cell receptor beta chain was observed many times. The antigen is not known. These data are taken from a study of T-cell reconstitution after alpha-beta-depleted transplantation in children. The study's findings and limits: Several hundred expanded graft clones reportedly were the source of alpha-beta T cells about two months after transplant. At the one-year point after transplant, T-cell counts and TCRbeta diversity were found to come mostly from T cells that had been newly produced. At day 60, the high TCRbeta diversity found in some patients originated from recipient T cells and thymic progenitors that had survived.

As it was prepared, the TCRbeta library received unique molecular identifiers. TCRdb passed the PCR reads through MiXCR, listing each CDR3 protein once. The sample has roughly 200,000 distinct CDR3 sequences, about 7% seen once; the top ten hold roughly 6%. The TCR was taken from a boy aged 2 to 10 with acute lymphoblastic leukemia, due to receive a stem cell transplant. The material was PBMCs, obtained before TCRalphabeta/CD19-depleted stem cell transplant.

This CDR3 reads CASSQEGTGDNEQFF. The CDR3 bases are TGCGCCAGCAGCCAAGAAGGGACAGGGGACAATGAGCAGTTCTTC. V usage is TRBV4-3 and J usage is TRBJ2-1; the match to TRBD1 covers 10 bases. The CDR3 consists of 15 residues. With 0 bases clipped from V and 5 bases from J, the junction kept 1 base outside the gene matches. Germline assignment: CDR1 LGHNA and CDR2 YSLEER.